These T cell receptor beta chains were read from a single sample in a study of brain T cells in children with intractable seizures. The data were produced by immunoSEQ multiplex PCR, yet TCRdb's version contains in-frame clones alone and is incomplete. The table shows about 320,000 clones, with over 85% occurring only once. The sample consisted of peripheral blood, taken more than 4 months after surgery. The receptors here all came from a boy younger than two with tuberous sclerosis and intractable seizures. Both conserved end residues are part of each CDR3. The D gene is left open where the match is weak. Clone size is not always given. Where it is, it says once, few, many or a class for expanded clones.

abundance	v_gene	d_gene	j_gene	CDR3nt	CDR3aa
once	TRBV7-2	.	TRBJ2-7	TGTGCCAGCAGCTTCCGCCCCACCTTCACGACAGGCAGGGAGCAGTACTTC	CASSFRPTFTTGREQYF
.	TRBV11-3	TRBD2	TRBJ2-1	TGTGCCAGCAGCCAGACTAGCCCCGATGAGCAGTTCTTC	CASSQTSPDEQFF
.	TRBV7-8	.	TRBJ2-4	TGTGCCAGCAGTGGGGCGCTGGGGGACATTCAGTACTTC	CASSGALGDIQYF
.	TRBV5-3	TRBD1	TRBJ2-7	TGTGCCAGAAGCTACTCCGGGACAGCGAGGTTCGTTAGCTGGGTTAAGCTTTCCGAGCAGTACTTC	CARSYSGTARFVSWVKLSEQYF
.	TRBV6-5	TRBD1	TRBJ1-2	TGTGCCAGCAGTCGACAGGGGAAAGGCTACACCTTC	CASSRQGKGYTF
.	TRBV28	.	TRBJ2-6	TGTGCCAGCAGTCCGGCGAGGTCTGGGGCCAACGTCCTGACTTTC	CASSPARSGANVLTF
.	TRBV7-9	.	TRBJ1-6	TGTGCCAGCAGCCACATTAACAGGCCGAGCTCCTATAATTCACCCCTCCACTTT	CASSHINRPSSYNSPLHF
.	TRBV28	.	TRBJ2-5	TGTGCCAGCACCTACTGGGGACGGGACCAAGAGACCCAGTACTTC	CASTYWGRDQETQYF
.	TRBV7-2	TRBD2	TRBJ2-1	TGTGCCAGCAGCTTAGAGACCGGGACTAGCGGGGGAAATGAGCAGTTCTTC	CASSLETGTSGGNEQFF
.	TRBV21-1	.	TRBJ2-5	TGTGCCAGCAGCCCCCAAGGGCGGAGAGAGACCCAGTACTTC	CASSPQGRRETQYF
once	TRBV30	.	TRBJ1-6	TGTGCCTGGAGGAGGGCGGGGAGCTCCTATAATTCACCCCTCCACTTT	CAWRRAGSSYNSPLHF
.	TRBV29-1	TRBD1	TRBJ2-3	TGCAGCGTTGAAGGGGACAGGGGAGATACGCAGTATTTT	CSVEGDRGDTQYF
.	TRBV27	.	TRBJ1-1	TGTGCCAGCAGTTTCTTAGATACGAACACTGAAGCTTTCTTT	CASSFLDTNTEAFF
.	TRBV11-2	.	TRBJ1-2	TGTGCCAGCAGCTCCTATGAGCTCAGCCGCTATGGCTACACCTTC	CASSSYELSRYGYTF
.	TRBV15	.	TRBJ2-2	TGTGCCACCAGCAGAGAGGGGCGGGCCGACACCGGGGAGCTGTTTTTT	CATSREGRADTGELFF
.	TRBV6-6	.	TRBJ1-5	TGTGCCAGCGAGGGCTTAGGACAGCCCCAGCATTTT	CASEGLGQPQHF
.	TRBV29-1	.	TRBJ1-2	TGCAGCGTTGATGGGTTACGCTATGGCTACACCTTC	CSVDGLRYGYTF
once	TRBV6-5	.	TRBJ1-5	TGTGCCAGCAGGACAGGAACCGGACAGCCCCAGCATTTT	CASRTGTGQPQHF
.	TRBV7-8	.	TRBJ2-3	TGTGCCAGCAGCCCGGGGACAGATACGCAGTATTTT	CASSPGTDTQYF
.	TRBV25-1	TRBD1	TRBJ2-1	TGTGCCAGCCCCCTGCAGGGGGACACATACAATGAGCAGTTCTTC	CASPLQGDTYNEQFF